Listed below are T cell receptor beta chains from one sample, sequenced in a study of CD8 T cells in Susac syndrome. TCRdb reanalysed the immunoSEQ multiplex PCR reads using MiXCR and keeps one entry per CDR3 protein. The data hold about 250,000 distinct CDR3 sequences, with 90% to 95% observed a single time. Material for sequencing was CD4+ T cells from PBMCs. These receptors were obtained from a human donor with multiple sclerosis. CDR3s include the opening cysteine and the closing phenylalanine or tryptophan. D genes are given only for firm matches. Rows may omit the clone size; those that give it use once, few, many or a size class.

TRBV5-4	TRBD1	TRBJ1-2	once	TGTGCCAGCAGCCGATCCCACAGGGGCGGCTACACCTTC	CASSRSHRGGYTF
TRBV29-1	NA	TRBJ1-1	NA	TGCAGCGTTGAAGATCCGCTGATAAGGCACACTGAAGCTTTCTTT	CSVEDPLIRHTEAFF
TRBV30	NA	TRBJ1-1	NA	TGTGCCTGGAGTGTACAGGTAGGGGTTGGGAACACTGAAGCTTTCTTT	CAWSVQVGVGNTEAFF
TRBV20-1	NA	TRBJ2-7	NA	TGCAGTGCTAGAGGGCCCTCCTACGAGCAGTACTTC	CSARGPSYEQYF
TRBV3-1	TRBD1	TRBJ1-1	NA	TGTGCCAGCGGGACCGGGACAGGTCGGGGCACTGAAGCTTTCTTT	CASGTGTGRGTEAFF
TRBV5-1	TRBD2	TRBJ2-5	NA	TGCGCCAGCAGACCGGGACTAGCAGGAGAGACCCAGTACTTC	CASRPGLAGETQYF
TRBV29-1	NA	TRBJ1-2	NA	TGCAGCGTTGGAAACGGGGGCGGTAATGGCTACACCTTC	CSVGNGGGNGYTF
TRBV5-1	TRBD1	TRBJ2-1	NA	TGCGCCAGCAGCTTGGAAGGGACAGGGGGTCATGAGCAGTTCTTC	CASSLEGTGGHEQFF
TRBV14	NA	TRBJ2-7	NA	TGTGCCAGCAGCCAAGATCCAGACAGGACCTACGAGCAGTACTTC	CASSQDPDRTYEQYF
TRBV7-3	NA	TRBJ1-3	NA	TGTGCCAGCAGCCAGTATAAGGGACCTGGAAACACCATATATTTT	CASSQYKGPGNTIYF
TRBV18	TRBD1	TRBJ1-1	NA	TGTGCCAGCTCACCTAAGCCGGGACAGGGAGCTGAAGCTTTCTTT	CASSPKPGQGAEAFF
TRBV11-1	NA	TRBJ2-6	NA	TGTGCCAGCAGCTTATTGGGCGGGGACAGAAGAGTCTCTGGGGCCAACGTCCTGACTTTC	CASSLLGGDRRVSGANVLTF
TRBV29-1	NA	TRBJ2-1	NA	TGCAGCGTTGATACCGTCGGGATGGGTGAGCAGTTCTTC	CSVDTVGMGEQFF
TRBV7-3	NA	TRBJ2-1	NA	TGTGCCAGCAGCTTAGTGGGGGTCAATGAGCAGTTCTTC	CASSLVGVNEQFF
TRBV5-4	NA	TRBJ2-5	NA	TGTGCCAGCAGCTTGGGGGTGGTGGGGAGGGAGACCCAGTACTTC	CASSLGVVGRETQYF
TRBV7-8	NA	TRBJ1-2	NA	TGTGCCAGCAGCTTAGCCGGCAGTTCGACCTATGGCTACACCTTC	CASSLAGSSTYGYTF
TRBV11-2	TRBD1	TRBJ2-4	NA	TGTGCCAGCAGCTCTATCCCGGGACAGGGTCCCATTCAGTACTTC	CASSSIPGQGPIQYF
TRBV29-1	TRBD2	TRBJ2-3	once	TGCAGCTTGGCACTAGGGGAGGGTACGCAGTATTTT	CSLALGEGTQYF
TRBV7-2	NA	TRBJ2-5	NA	TGTGCCAGCAGCTTACGCGGCCTGGCTGACGGGCAAGAGACCCAGTACTTC	CASSLRGLADGQETQYF
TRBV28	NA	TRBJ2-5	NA	TGTGCCAGCCGCGGGACAGCTAAAGAGACCCAGTACTTC	CASRGTAKETQYF
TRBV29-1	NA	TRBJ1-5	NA	TGCAGCGTTGGGGAGGGGGAACAGCCCCAGCATTTT	CSVGEGEQPQHF
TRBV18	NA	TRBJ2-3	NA	TGTGCCAGCTCACCCCTATTCGCGGCCACAGATACGCAGTATTTT	CASSPLFAATDTQYF
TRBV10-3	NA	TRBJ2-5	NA	TGTGCCTCAAAGGGGGATGAAGAGACCCAGTACTTC	CASKGDEETQYF
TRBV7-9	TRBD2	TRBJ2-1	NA	TGTGCCAGCAGTGTACTAGCGGGGGGAGTAAATGAGCAGTTCTTC	CASSVLAGGVNEQFF